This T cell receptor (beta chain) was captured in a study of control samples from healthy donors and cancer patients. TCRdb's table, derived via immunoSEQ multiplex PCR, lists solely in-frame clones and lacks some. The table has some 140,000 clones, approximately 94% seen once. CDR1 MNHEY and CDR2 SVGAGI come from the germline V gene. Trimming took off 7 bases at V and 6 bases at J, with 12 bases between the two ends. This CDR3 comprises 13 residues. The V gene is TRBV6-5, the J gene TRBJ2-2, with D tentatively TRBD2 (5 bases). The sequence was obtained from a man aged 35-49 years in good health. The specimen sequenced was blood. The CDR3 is CASKPGRPGELFF. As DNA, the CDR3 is TGTGCCAGCAAACCGGGAAGACCCGGGGAGCTGTTTTTT.